The 5 T cell receptor beta chains below all came from one sample that was sequenced in a study of sequential checkpoint blockade in melanoma. Treatment given: randomized to nivolumab then ipilimumab (arm A) or the reverse (arm B). Clones were sequenced by immunoSEQ multiplex PCR, and TCRdb holds only the in-frame ones, with some missing. In the table there are about 16,000 clones, 93% of which are singletons. Material: CD8+ T cells sorted from blood (inferred from file names), obtained from a patient given nivolumab and ipilimumab in sequence. Receptors originate from a human donor with melanoma.

The chain has TRBV27 and TRBJ2-7, with D maybe TRBD2 (5 bases). This CDR3 spans 12 amino acids. The ends were cut back, 8 bases at V and 1 base at J, with 9 bases in the middle. The germline CDR1 and CDR2 sequences are MNHEY and SMNVEV (reference sequence). CDR3 sequence (DNA): TGTGCCAGCGCCGGCGGGTCCTACGAGCAGTACTTC. Translated: CASAGGSYEQYF.

The V and J genes are TRBV19 and TRBJ1-2; TRBD1 matches 7 bases. Germline loops: CDR1 LNHDA, CDR2 SQIVND (reference sequence). After removal of 3 bases from V and 6 bases from J, the junction contained 10 bases not matched to a gene. The CDR3 spans 15 residues. As DNA, the CDR3 is TGTGCCAGTAGTATTCTTTTAACTCAGGGGGATGGCTACACCTTC. It codes for CASSILLTQGDGYTF.

V and J are TRBV9 and TRBJ2-7, with 10 bases identical to TRBD1. The CDR3 sequence is 15 residues long. V trimming: 1 base; J trimming: 1 base; junction bases outside the gene matches: 2. Germline V gene data show CDR1 as SGDLS and CDR2 as YYNGEE. Here the CDR3 reads CASSVLGQGSYEQYV. DNA of the CDR3: TGTGCCAGCAGCGTACTGGGACAGGGGTCCTACGAGCAGTACGTC.

This clone appeared a single time. The V call is TRBV9, the J call TRBJ1-3; D is unresolved. The CDR3 is made up of 16 amino acids. Trimming cost V 1 base and J 1 base, with 12 bases left between them. From germline, CDR1 is SGDLS and CDR2 YYNGEE. In DNA, the CDR3 is TGTGCCAGCAGCGTAAAAAGGGAGGCATCTGGAAACACCATATATTTT. Translated: CASSVKREASGNTIYF.

This chain connects TRBV27 to TRBJ2-7; the match to TRBD1 covers 7 bases. V was pared by 3 bases and J by 6 bases, with 5 bases of the junction left unmatched. Germline V gene lookup returns CDR1 MNHEY and CDR2 SMNVEV (reference sequence). This CDR3 comprises 13 residues. The CDR3 DNA reads as TGTGCCAGCAGTTTTATGGCAGGGGGCGAGCAGTACGTC. Encoded protein: CASSFMAGGEQYV.